This TCR beta chain was obtained from a study of blood T cells in healthy people across ages. V dropped 4 bases and J dropped 5 bases, with 15 bases sitting between them. Germline CDR1 SGHDN, CDR2 FVKESK. The CDR3 contains 15 residues. Primed by a sample-barcoded 5' primer and a J-beta primer mix, a second PCR proceeded for 7 to 11 cycles. Each cDNA molecule was tagged by a template-switch adaptor that had 12 random nucleotides. TCRdb redid the calling of the 5' RACE reads with MiXCR, one entry per CDR3 protein. In the table there are fewer than 1 million distinct CDR3 sequences, under 45% of which are singletons. Of note for this clonotype: Its antigen is unknown.

Per sample, a minimum of 6 million PBMCs were isolated. Study results and limitations: Because donor CMV status was unknown, expanded clonotype changes were possibly confounded. The fall in TCR beta diversity per million T cells was roughly linear with age.

This TCR was sampled from a man aged 55 to 69 in good health. The sequenced material came from blood. The rearrangement joins TRBV14 to TRBJ2-1; D assignment may be TRBD1 or TRBD2 (5 bases each). The CDR3 sequence: CASSRGDELHNEQFF. DNA of the CDR3: TGTGCCAGCAGCCGAGGGGACGAACTACACAATGAGCAGTTCTTC.